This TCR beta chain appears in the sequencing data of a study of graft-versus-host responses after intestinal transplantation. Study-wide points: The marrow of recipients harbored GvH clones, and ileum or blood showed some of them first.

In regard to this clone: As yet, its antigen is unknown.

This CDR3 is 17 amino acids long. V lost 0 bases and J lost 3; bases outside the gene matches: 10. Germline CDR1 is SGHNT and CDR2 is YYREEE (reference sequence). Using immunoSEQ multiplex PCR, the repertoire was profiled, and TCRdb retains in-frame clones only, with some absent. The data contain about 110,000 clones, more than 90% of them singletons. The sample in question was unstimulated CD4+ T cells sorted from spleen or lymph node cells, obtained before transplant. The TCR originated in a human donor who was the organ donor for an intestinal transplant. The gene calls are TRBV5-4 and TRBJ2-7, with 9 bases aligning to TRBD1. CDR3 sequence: CASSLAEGQGFLYEQYF. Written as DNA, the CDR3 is TGTGCCAGCAGCTTGGCAGAAGGACAGGGGTTCCTCTACGAGCAGTACTTC.